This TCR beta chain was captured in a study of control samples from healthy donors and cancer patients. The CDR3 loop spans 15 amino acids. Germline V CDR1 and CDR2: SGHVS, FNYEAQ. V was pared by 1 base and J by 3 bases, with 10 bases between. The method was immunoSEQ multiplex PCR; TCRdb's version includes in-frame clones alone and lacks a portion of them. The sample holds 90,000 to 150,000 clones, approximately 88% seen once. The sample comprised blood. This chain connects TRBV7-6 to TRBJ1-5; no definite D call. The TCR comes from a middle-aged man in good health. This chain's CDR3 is CASSLGPSLNQPQHF. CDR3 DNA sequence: TGTGCCAGCAGCTTAGGGCCCTCCCTCAATCAGCCCCAGCATTTT.